The 24 T cell receptor beta chains below come from one sample, sequenced in a study of T cell clonotyping in hematopoietic cell transplantation. TCRdb's table, derived via immunoSEQ multiplex PCR, lists solely in-frame clones and lacks some. Among some 10,000 clones listed, around 86% were seen once. Time point in this sample: recipient sample about 28 days before transplant, after cytoreduction. This sample comprised peripheral blood mononuclear cells, obtained before stem cell transplant. The receptors originated from a woman aged 45-60 years with chronic myeloid leukemia. Some clones in this sample may be carry-over from other donors' samples.

The genes are TRBV6-4 and TRBJ2-1; no firm D call. The CDR3 loop spans 16 amino acids. Trimming pared 0 bases from V and 7 bases from J, leaving 16 bases between. Germline-derived CDR1 and CDR2 are MRHNA and SNTAGT. The CDR3 DNA reads as TGTGCCAGCAGTGACTCGAGTCTTGATTCAATTAATGAGCAGTTCTTC. As protein: CASSDSSLDSINEQFF.

The V gene is TRBV11-2, the J gene TRBJ2-7; the D is unclear. The V gene lost 2 bases and the J gene lost 4 bases, with 6 bases spanning the gap. This CDR3 region has 12 residues. Germline loops: CDR1 SGHAT, CDR2 FQNNGV. CDR3 loop: CASSLPVYEQYF. The CDR3 DNA sequence: TGTGCCAGCAGCTTACCAGTATACGAGCAGTACTTC.

The chain has TRBV9 and TRBJ1-4; TRBD1 aligns across 7 bases. Germline CDR1 reads SGDLS; CDR2 reads YYNGEE. Losses at the gene ends were 3 bases for V and 6 bases for J; bases not matched to a gene: 5. The CDR3 totals 14 residues. The CDR3 DNA is TGTGCCAGCAGCGGGGGACAGTTGGATGAAAAACTGTTTTTT. It encodes CASSGGQLDEKLFF.

This chain links TRBV28 with TRBJ1-3; 7 bases map to TRBD1. The V and J ends lost 5 bases and 4 bases, in that order; junction bases with no gene match: 11. The germline CDR1 and CDR2 sequences are MDHEN and SYDVKM. The CDR3 contains 16 residues. CDR3 protein: CASSPRRIRGGNTIYF. CDR3 nucleotides: TGTGCCAGCAGTCCGCGGCGGATCAGGGGGGGAAACACCATATATTTT. Complete variable domain (other parts from reference TRBV28 and TRBJ1-3): DVKVTQSSRYLVKRTGEKVFLECVQDMDHENMFWYRQDPGLGLRLIYFSYDVKMKEKGDIPEGYSVSREKKERFSLILESASTNQTSMYLCASSPRRIRGGNTIYFGEGSWLTVV.

The V gene is TRBV5-5, the J gene TRBJ2-7; D gene ambiguous. Trimming stripped 2 bases from V and 0 bases from J, with 6 bases between. Looked up from germline, CDR1 is SGHKS and CDR2 is YYEKEE (reference sequence). The CDR3 spans 13 residues. The DNA of the CDR3 is TGTGCCAGCAGCTTCTTACTCTCCTACGAGCAGTACTTC. It specifies CASSFLLSYEQYF.

This clone was detected only once. This rearrangement joins TRBV2 to TRBJ2-7; 7 bases line up with TRBD2. The CDR3 has 14 amino acids. Trimming removed 3 bases from V and 4 bases from J; junction bases left unmatched: 6. Germline V gives CDR1 SNHLY, CDR2 FYNNEI. The CDR3 DNA sequence: TGTGCCAGCAGTGAGATACTAGCGAAGTACGAGCAGTACTTC. This gives the protein CASSEILAKYEQYF.

The chain has TRBV6-5 and TRBJ2-3; TRBD2 agrees at 7 bases. Germline CDR1 and CDR2: MNHEY and SVGAGI. Trimming took 8 bases from V and 14 from J; bases not matched to a gene: 16. The CDR3 consists of 13 residues. The CDR3 DNA follows: TGTGCCAGCCGAATCCGGCGGCTAGCGGAAATGTATTTT. Translated, it gives CASRIRRLAEMYF.

The genes are TRBV30 and TRBJ2-2; tentatively, D is TRBD2 (6 bases). V lost 3 bases to trimming and J lost 6 bases, with 17 bases between them. This CDR3 is 15 amino acids long. The germline CDR1 and CDR2 sequences are GTSNPN and SVGIG (reference sequence). The CDR3: CAWRSWRDPPGELFF. The CDR3 DNA reads TGTGCCTGGAGAAGTTGGCGGGATCCCCCCGGGGAGCTGTTTTTT. The whole variable domain, filled in from reference TRBV30 and TRBJ2-2, reads SQTIHQWPATLVQPVGSPLSLECTVEGTSNPNLYWYRQAAGRGLQLLFYSVGIGQISSEVPQNLSASRPQDRQFILSSKKLLLSDSGFYLCAWRSWRDPPGELFFGEGSRLTVL.

The chain joins TRBV19 to TRBJ2-7, with TRBD2 matching 9 bases. The CDR3 is 16 amino acids. V trimming: 3 bases; J trimming: 1 base; junction bases outside the gene matches: 7. Germline values: CDR1 LNHDA, CDR2 SQIVND (reference sequence). The CDR3: CASSMGSGRFSYEQYF. The DNA of the CDR3 is TGTGCCAGTAGTATGGGCAGCGGGAGGTTTTCCTACGAGCAGTACTTC. The full variable domain, in which reference TRBV19 and TRBJ2-7 provide the parts outside the CDR3, is DGGITQSPKYLFRKEGQNVTLSCEQNLNHDAMYWYRQDPGQGLRLIYYSQIVNDFQKGDIAEGYSVSREKKESFPLTVTSAQKNPTAFYLCASSMGSGRFSYEQYFGPGTRLTVT.

This clone came up a few times. The V and J genes are TRBV7-6 and TRBJ2-2; D gene unclear. Germline loops: CDR1 SGHVS, CDR2 FNYEAQ. V was trimmed by 5 bases and J by 4 bases, leaving 5 bases between them. The CDR3 loop spans 12 amino acids. The DNA for the CDR3 is TGTGCCAGCAGCCCACCCACCGGGGAGCTGTTTTTT. Amino acid sequence: CASSPPTGELFF. Based on the CDR3 plus reference TRBV7-6 and TRBJ2-2, the full variable domain is GAGVSQSPRYKVTKRGQDVALRCDPISGHVSLYWYRQALGQGPEFLTYFNYEAQQDKSGLPNDRFSAERPEGSISTLTIQRTEQRDSAMYRCASSPPTGELFFGEGSRLTVL.

In DNA form, the CDR3 reads TGCGCCAGCAGCCCGGGACAGTTAGGGAGCGGGGAGCTGTTTTTT. Translation gives CASSPGQLGSGELFF. The V gene is TRBV5-1, the J gene TRBJ2-2; 7 bases map to TRBD1. CDR1 is SGHRS and CDR2 is YFSETQ in the germline V gene. The CDR3 consists of 15 residues. V was clipped by 4 bases and J by 7 bases; unmatched bases: 10.

V and J are TRBV11-2 and TRBJ2-1; 11 nucleotides line up with TRBD1. The CDR3 covers 14 residues. Germline CDR1 and CDR2: SGHAT and FQNNGV. V lost 5 bases and J lost 7; bases outside the gene matches: 4. The CDR3 DNA follows: TGTGCCAGCAGCCCGGGACAGGGGGGGAATGAGCAGTTCTTC. It yields the protein CASSPGQGGNEQFF.

V is TRBV7-2 and J is TRBJ1-5, with D perhaps TRBD1 (6 bases). From germline, CDR1 is SGHTA and CDR2 FQGNSA. The CDR3 has 14 residues. Trimming removed 5 bases from V and 2 bases from J, with 10 bases in between. This CDR3 reads CASSQQGGNQPQHF. For the CDR3, the DNA is TGTGCCAGCAGCCAACAGGGTGGCAATCAGCCCCAGCATTTT. Filled out from reference TRBV7-2 and TRBJ1-5, the complete variable domain reads GAGVSQSPSNKVTEKGKDVELRCDPISGHTALYWYRQSLGQGLEFLIYFQGNSAPDKSGLPSDRFSAERTGGSVSTLTIQRTQQEDSAVYLCASSQQGGNQPQHFGDGTRLSIL.

V usage is TRBV5-6 and J usage is TRBJ2-2; TRBD1 is a possible D gene (5 bases). V was clipped by 4 bases and J by 2 bases, with 12 bases between them. CDR3 length equals 15 residues. Germline V gene lookup returns CDR1 SGHDT and CDR2 YYEEEE. CDR3 sequence reads: CASSRAGFNTGELFF. The CDR3, as DNA: TGTGCCAGCAGCAGAGCAGGGTTTAACACCGGGGAGCTGTTTTTT.

V is TRBV30 and J is TRBJ2-1; 7 nucleotides match TRBD2. This CDR3 comprises 14 residues. Germline V gives CDR1 GTSNPN, CDR2 SVGIG (reference sequence). J gave up 0 bases and V 1 base, and 0 bases lay outside the gene matches. Here the CDR3 reads CAWSERGSYNEQFF. In nucleotides, the CDR3 is TGTGCCTGGAGTGAGCGGGGCTCCTACAATGAGCAGTTCTTC.

The chain carries TRBV7-2 and TRBJ2-3; D is perhaps TRBD2 (6 bases). With 5 bases removed from V and 1 base from J, the gap between germline ends came to 16 bases. CDR1 SGHTA and CDR2 FQGNSA come from the germline V gene. The CDR3 sequence is 16 residues long. CDR3 amino acids: CASSRDWASGTDTQYF. As DNA, the CDR3 is TGTGCCAGCAGCCGGGACTGGGCTAGCGGCACAGATACGCAGTATTTT.

The chain couples TRBV10-3 to TRBJ2-1; 9 bases agree with TRBD2. With V trimmed by 4 bases and J by 4 bases, 8 bases remained unmatched. This CDR3 spans 16 amino acids. In germline, CDR1 is ENHRY, CDR2 SYGVKD. CDR3 sequence reads: CAISGTSEGTYNEQFF. The CDR3 DNA sequence: TGTGCCATCAGTGGGACTAGCGAGGGGACTTACAATGAGCAGTTCTTC.

This clone turned up a few times. The chain employs TRBV6-5 and TRBJ1-3; D might be TRBD1 (6 bases). Trimming stripped 6 bases from V and 4 bases from J, with 10 bases between. Germline lookup yields CDR1 MNHEY and CDR2 SVGAGI. The CDR3 is 13 residues long. CDR3 coding DNA: TGTGCCAGCAGATCGGACAGAGGAAACACCATATATTTT. Protein product: CASRSDRGNTIYF.

The genes are TRBV10-3 and TRBJ1-1; perhaps TRBD1 as D (5 bases). The germline V gene encodes CDR1 ENHRY and CDR2 SYGVKD. The V end was cut by 6 bases, the J end by 1 base, with 9 bases between. The CDR3 runs 13 residues. This CDR3 is CAIRGGPNTEAFF. DNA of the CDR3: TGTGCCATCAGGGGGGGACCGAACACTGAAGCTTTCTTT.

This chain links TRBV4-2 with TRBJ2-7; 7 nucleotides line up with TRBD2. The V gene's germline CDR1 is LGHNA and CDR2 YNFKEQ. The CDR3 has 14 residues. The V and J ends lost 3 bases and 3 bases, in that order; junction bases with no gene match: 5. CDR3 in DNA: TGTGCCAGCAGCCAGGAAGCGGGGTTCTACGAGCAGTACTTC. This codes for CASSQEAGFYEQYF.

V gene TRBV10-3 combines with J gene TRBJ2-5; 8 nucleotides agree with TRBD1. Trimming removed 3 bases from V and 6 bases from J; junction bases left unmatched: 12. The CDR3 has 16 amino acids. CDR1 is ENHRY and CDR2 is SYGVKD in the germline V gene. CDR3 loop: CAISDSDRVGMKTQYF. CDR3 nucleotide sequence: TGTGCCATCAGTGACTCGGACAGGGTGGGTATGAAGACCCAGTACTTC.

V usage is TRBV4-3 and J usage is TRBJ1-3, with D possibly matching TRBD1 (6 bases). Trimming left V 4 bases short and J 0 bases short, with 16 bases between. The CDR3 consists of 17 residues. Germline V gives CDR1 LGHNA, CDR2 YSLEER. CDR3 bases: TGCGCCAGCAGCCGATGGGACAAGGGAATCTCTGGAAACACCATATATTTT. Protein: CASSRWDKGISGNTIYF.

This clone is a singleton in its sample. CDR3 region: CASSFGGRLTGELFF. CDR3 coding DNA: TGTGCCAGCAGTTTTGGCGGGAGACTCACCGGGGAGCTGTTTTTT. The V gene is TRBV28, the J gene TRBJ2-2; TRBD2 matches 7 bases. Germline V gene sequence: CDR1 MDHEN, CDR2 SYDVKM. V lost 3 bases, J lost 4 bases, and 5 bases stayed unmatched. The CDR3 is 15 residues long.

The V and J genes are TRBV2 and TRBJ2-3, with D possibly matching TRBD2 (5 bases). V shed 5 bases and J shed 0 bases, with 15 bases lying between them. There are 16 residues in the CDR3. Germline loops: CDR1 SNHLY, CDR2 FYNNEI. For the CDR3, the DNA is TGTGCCAGCAGTTGCGGCATCGGCGGGAGCACAGATACGCAGTATTTT. Translated, it gives CASSCGIGGSTDTQYF.